These 24 T cell receptor beta chains originate from one sample sequenced in a study of OX40 agonist ivuxolimab in advanced cancers. The method behind the library was the immunoSEQ multiplex PCR assay. Here the immuneACCESS table is served through TCRdb, limited to in-frame sequences with V and J called. Missing clones are a known gap in these copies; in checked studies unresolved V genes cover under half, and the rest lacks a known reason. This sample comprises tens of thousands of clones, 70% to 90% of them detected only once. The biggest ten clones account for over 0.55% of the sample. The specimen was CD4+ or CD8+ T cells sorted from blood, collected in a trial of the OX40 agonist ivuxolimab. Receptors originate from an adult with an advanced solid tumor such as melanoma, head and neck, liver or kidney cancer.

This clone was detected once. The chain uses TRBV18 and TRBJ2-3; D gene ambiguous. Trimming shortened V by 3 bases and J by 2 bases, and 15 bases separated the two germline ends. Per germline, CDR1 KGHSH and CDR2 LQKENI. This CDR3 is 16 amino acids long. As DNA, the CDR3 is TGTGCCAGCTCACCTCGTCGGACGGAATACACAGATACGCAGTATTTT. Translating gives CASSPRRTEYTDTQYF.

This clone is a singleton in its sample. The chain has TRBV27 and TRBJ2-5; D is possibly TRBD1 (6 bases). V was cut by 4 bases and J by 1 base, with 22 bases left in between. Germline CDR1 MNHEY, CDR2 SMNVEV (reference sequence). This CDR3 has 18 residues. CDR3 region: CASSSLQGKGGIQETQYF. The CDR3 region has the DNA TGTGCCAGCAGTTCTCTCCAAGGGAAAGGGGGAATCCAAGAGACCCAGTACTTC.

This rearrangement joins TRBV5-1 to TRBJ1-1; possible D gene TRBD1, 6 bases. Germline V gene lookup returns CDR1 SGHRS and CDR2 YFSETQ. The V end lost 1 base, the J end lost 4 bases, and 17 bases lay between the germline ends. The CDR3 loop spans 16 amino acids. CDR3 nucleotides: TGCGCCAGCAGCTTGCGCGGACAGCCCGTGGGCACTGAAGCTTTCTTT. Its protein is CASSLRGQPVGTEAFF.

The V gene is TRBV10-3, the J gene TRBJ1-2; D is perhaps TRBD1 (5 bases). CDR1 is ENHRY, CDR2 SYGVKD, per germline. The CDR3 runs 12 residues. V was shortened by 3 bases and J by 8 bases, with 10 bases between the two germline ends. This CDR3 reads CAISDPGTGYTF. CDR3 DNA sequence: TGTGCCATCAGTGACCCAGGGACGGGCTACACCTTC.

This clone has just one count. The gene calls are TRBV18 and TRBJ1-1; TRBD1 matches at 8 bases. The CDR3 sequence is 17 residues long. CDR1 is KGHSH, CDR2 LQKENI, per germline. Trimming removed 1 base from V and 0 bases from J; junction bases left unmatched: 7. The CDR3 protein is CASSPLGQGYMNTEAFF. DNA of the CDR3: TGTGCCAGCTCACCACTAGGACAGGGCTATATGAACACTGAAGCTTTCTTT.

V usage is TRBV13 and J usage is TRBJ2-7; 9 bases match TRBD1. The J segment lost 5 bases and the V segment lost 5 bases, leaving 25 bases of the junction unmatched. The CDR3 covers 20 residues. Per the germline V gene, CDR1 is PRHDT and CDR2 is FYEKMQ (reference sequence). The CDR3 here is CASSRRGELVGTGRRDEQYF. CDR3 coding DNA: TGTGCCAGCAGCCGACGGGGGGAGCTCGTAGGGACAGGGAGGCGTGACGAGCAGTACTTC.

The CDR3 region has the DNA TGTGCCAGCAGTTACGGAGGGGAGGGGAACACTGAAGCTTTCTTT. Translating gives CASSYGGEGNTEAFF. The genes are TRBV6-5 and TRBJ1-1; D may be TRBD1 (5 bases). Germline CDR1 and CDR2: MNHEY and SVGAGI. The CDR3 spans 15 residues. Deletions cut 2 bases from V and 1 base from J, with 11 bases between.

This chain links TRBV4-1 with TRBJ2-5, with unresolved D. Germline V lookup: CDR1 MGHRA, CDR2 YSYEKL. The length of the CDR3 is 12 residues. Deletions cut 5 bases from V and 0 bases from J, with 4 bases between. The CDR3 DNA reads as TGCGCCAGCAGCAAGGACCAAGAGACCCAGTACTTC. This encodes CASSKDQETQYF.

This sequence joins TRBV27 and TRBJ2-1; D assignment may be TRBD1 or TRBD2 (7 bases each). Germline V lookup: CDR1 MNHEY, CDR2 SMNVEV (reference sequence). The CDR3 sequence is 17 residues long. The V gene lost 5 bases and the J gene lost 0 bases, with 17 bases spanning the gap. As DNA, the CDR3 is TGTGCCAGCAGTCCCCCAGGGGGGGCAAGCTCCTACAATGAGCAGTTCTTC. This sequence encodes CASSPPGGASSYNEQFF.

The CDR3 nucleotides are TGCGCCAGCAGCCCGGACATAGATTCACCCCTCCACTTT. It encodes CASSPDIDSPLHF. The rearrangement joins TRBV5-1 to TRBJ1-6; the D gene is possibly TRBD1 (5 bases). Looked up from germline, CDR1 is SGHRS and CDR2 is YFSETQ. This CDR3 has 13 amino acids. Trimming stripped 4 bases from V and 8 bases from J, with 10 bases between.

The gene calls are TRBV7-2 and TRBJ1-3; D is possibly TRBD1 (6 bases). Germline V gene data show CDR1 as SGHTA and CDR2 as FQGNSA. The CDR3 is made up of 15 amino acids. The V gene lost 3 bases and the J gene lost 2 bases, with 11 bases spanning the gap. The CDR3 coding sequence is TGTGCCAGCAGCTTCCAGGGGAACCCTGGAAACACCATATATTTT. It yields the protein CASSFQGNPGNTIYF.

The chain joins TRBV9 to TRBJ1-2, with no clear D. This CDR3 has 15 residues. Deletions cut 0 bases from V and 4 bases from J, with 13 bases between. Germline CDR1 and CDR2: SGDLS and YYNGEE. Here the CDR3 DNA reads TGTGCCAGCAGCGTAGGCCAGGCTGCCCTCTATGGCTACACCTTC. Translating gives CASSVGQAALYGYTF.

The V gene is TRBV5-1, the J gene TRBJ2-5; D gene unclear. V gave up 0 bases and J gave up 3 bases, with 0 bases separating them. CDR3 length: 11 amino acids. CDR1 SGHRS and CDR2 YFSETQ come from the germline V gene. The CDR3 here is CASSLEETQYF. The CDR3 coding sequence is TGCGCCAGCAGCTTGGAAGAGACCCAGTACTTC.

V gene TRBV4-1 combines with J gene TRBJ1-1; TRBD1 matches 9 bases. V trimming: 3 bases; J trimming: 11 bases; junction bases outside the gene matches: 7. There are 13 residues in the CDR3. Germline V gene sequence: CDR1 MGHRA, CDR2 YSYEKL. This CDR3 reads CASSHLGTGNAFF. The DNA of the CDR3 is TGCGCCAGCAGCCACCTCGGGACAGGGAACGCTTTCTTT.

The chain carries TRBV5-1 and TRBJ2-1; D not certain. Trimming removed 0 bases from V and 7 bases from J, with 8 bases in between. The CDR3 is 13 amino acids. Germline V lookup: CDR1 SGHRS, CDR2 YFSETQ. In DNA, the CDR3 is TGCGCCAGCAGCTTGGACCCTCAAAATGAGCAGTTCTTC. It translates to CASSLDPQNEQFF.

The chain combines TRBV4-1 with TRBJ2-6, with D perhaps matching TRBD1 (5 bases). Germline values: CDR1 MGHRA, CDR2 YSYEKL. This CDR3 contains 15 residues. V gave up 4 bases and J gave up 1 base, with 8 bases separating them. For the CDR3, the DNA is TGCGCCAGCAGCCTACAGGATTCTGGGGCCAACGTCCTGACTTTC. Protein sequence: CASSLQDSGANVLTF.

This chain connects TRBV18 to TRBJ1-1; tentatively, D is TRBD1 (6 bases). V gave up 6 bases and J gave up 1 base, with 12 bases separating them. This CDR3 comprises 14 residues. CDR1 and CDR2 (germline): KGHSH, LQKENI. Here the CDR3 DNA reads TGTGCCAGCTCCCCGATACAGGGGAACACTGAAGCTTTCTTT. It codes for CASSPIQGNTEAFF.

CDR3 residues: CSVAGQGAYEQYF. CDR3 sequence (DNA): TGCAGCGTTGCGGGGCAGGGGGCCTACGAGCAGTACTTC. This chain links TRBV29-1 with TRBJ2-7; 7 bases are a match to TRBD1. The CDR3 consists of 13 residues. Germline lookup yields CDR1 SQVTM and CDR2 ANQGSEA. V trimming: 4 bases; J trimming: 2 bases; junction bases outside the gene matches: 5.

On this clone: Germline is not matched at one junction end, which may reflect a read error. Within the sample, other DNA sequences also encode this same CDR3. The genes are TRBV18 and TRBJ1-1; D gene ambiguous. CDR1 and CDR2 (germline): KGHSH, LQKENI. The CDR3 is made up of 15 amino acids. The CDR3 spells CASSPPPGVNTEAFF. CDR3 bases: TGCGCCAGCTCACCACCGCCGGGAGTGAACACTGAAGCTTTCTTT.

The J gene is TRBJ1-1, the V gene TRBV7-9, with D possibly being TRBD1 (5 bases). Trimming left V 4 bases short and J 4 bases short, with 19 bases between. This CDR3 is 16 amino acids long. Per the germline V gene, CDR1 is SEHNR and CDR2 is FQNEAQ (reference sequence). CDR3 sequence reads: CASSSGRGSRGTEAFF. DNA of the CDR3: TGTGCCAGCAGCTCGGGTAGGGGAAGCAGAGGCACTGAAGCTTTCTTT.

The chain links TRBV19 to TRBJ2-7; D is unclear. Germline values: CDR1 LNHDA, CDR2 SQIVND (reference sequence). The V gene lost 6 bases and the J gene lost 3 bases, with 15 bases spanning the gap. CDR3 length: 14 residues. The CDR3 bases are TGTGCCAGTAGCGAGATAAACAATCACTACGAGCAGTACTTC. This gives the protein CASSEINNHYEQYF.

The chain couples TRBV10-1 to TRBJ2-1; 13 bases align to TRBD2. Germline CDR1 is WNHNN and CDR2 is SYGVQD (reference sequence). The trim removed 2 bases at V and 4 bases at J, leaving 5 bases unmatched. The CDR3 consists of 17 residues. CDR3 coding DNA: TGCGCCAGCAGTGAGAATCCGGGACTAGCGGGGTACAATGAGCAGTTCTTC. It encodes CASSENPGLAGYNEQFF.

This chain links TRBV10-3 with TRBJ2-2, with 8 bases lining up with TRBD1. Germline V CDR1 and CDR2: ENHRY, SYGVKD. The length of the CDR3 is 14 residues. Unmatched junction bases numbered 4, after V lost 6 bases and J lost 4 bases. The CDR3 is CAIRPDRGTGELFF. In nucleotides, the CDR3 is TGTGCCATCAGACCCGACAGGGGCACCGGGGAGCTGTTTTTT.

The chain carries TRBV20-1 and TRBJ1-1; D not resolved. The V gene's germline CDR1 is DFQATT and CDR2 SNEGSKA (reference sequence). This CDR3 is built from 11 residues. Deletions cut 5 bases from V and 4 bases from J, with 8 bases between. The CDR3 DNA sequence: TGCAGTGCTTCCCGGCCCACTGAAGCTTTCTTT. Protein sequence: CSASRPTEAFF.